The rows below give T cell receptor beta chains drawn from one sample of a study of blood T cell repertoires in COVID-19. Here immunoSEQ multiplex PCR was the method, and the copy in TCRdb shows in-frame clones only, minus some. The repertoire holds 150,000 or so clones, with roughly 90% as singletons. Sequencing used peripheral blood. Receptors were obtained from a man aged 18-30 years with acute or convalescent COVID-19. Both conserved end residues are part of each CDR3. The order of the fields is D gene, J gene, clone size, V gene, CDR3 protein, CDR3 DNA. The D gene is left open where the match is weak. Not all rows give a size; the values are once, few, many and, for expanded clones, a class.

TRBD1 | TRBJ1-4 | . | TRBV10-3 | CAISVEGATKKLFF | TGTGCCATCAGTGTCGAGGGGGCCACGAAAAAACTGTTTTTT
TRBD1 | TRBJ1-2 | . | TRBV4-2 | CASSHGQGQIYGYTF | TGTGCCAGCAGCCACGGACAGGGGCAAATCTATGGCTACACCTTC
TRBD1 | TRBJ2-7 | . | TRBV7-6 | CASSDKRDSSYEQYF | TGTGCCAGCAGCGATAAACGGGACAGTTCCTACGAGCAGTACTTC
TRBD2 | TRBJ2-3 | . | TRBV10-2 | CASRGLAGGRPTDTQYF | TGCGCCAGCAGGGGACTAGCGGGAGGCCGACCTACAGATACGCAGTATTTT
TRBD1 | TRBJ2-7 | . | TRBV5-1 | CASRKTGGSYEQYF | TGCGCCAGCAGAAAGACAGGGGGGTCCTACGAGCAGTACTTC
. | TRBJ1-5 | . | TRBV20-1 | CSASQQDFSNQPQHF | TGCAGTGCTAGTCAACAGGATTTTAGCAATCAGCCCCAGCATTTT
TRBD1 | TRBJ2-1 | . | TRBV5-4 | CASSFRDRGYNEQFF | TGTGCCAGCAGCTTCCGGGACAGGGGGTACAATGAGCAGTTCTTC
. | TRBJ2-1 | . | TRBV11-2 | CASSLGVQGPTYNEQFF | TGTGCCAGCAGCTTAGGGGTACAGGGTCCTACCTACAATGAGCAGTTCTTC
TRBD2 | TRBJ2-3 | . | TRBV11-2 | CASRSPSGRITDTQYF | TGTGCCAGCAGATCACCCAGCGGGAGGATCACAGATACGCAGTATTTT
TRBD1 | TRBJ1-6 | . | TRBV6-5 | CASTWDRGGNSPLHF | TGTGCCAGCACCTGGGACAGGGGGGGTAATTCACCCCTCCACTTT
TRBD1 | TRBJ1-1 | . | TRBV9 | CASSVRTGGVTEAFF | TGTGCCAGCAGCGTCAGGACAGGGGGTGTGACTGAAGCTTTCTTT
TRBD2 | TRBJ2-1 | . | TRBV3-1/TRBV3-2 | CASSHRGRAWNEQFF | TGTGCCAGCAGCCATAGAGGGAGGGCCTGGAATGAGCAGTTCTTC
TRBD1 | TRBJ1-2 | . | TRBV5-1 | CASSPGPQTGPNYGYTF | TGCGCCAGCAGCCCGGGCCCTCAGACAGGGCCTAACTATGGCTACACCTTC
TRBD1 | TRBJ2-4 | . | TRBV10-1 | CASSEGGAGKNIQYF | TGCGCCAGCAGTGAAGGGGGCGCGGGCAAAAACATTCAGTACTTC
TRBD2 | TRBJ2-4 | . | TRBV29-1 | CSVEGREGRAKNIQYF | TGCAGCGTTGAAGGGAGGGAGGGGAGAGCCAAAAACATTCAGTACTTC
. | TRBJ1-1 | once | TRBV27 | CASSFHDRNTEAFF | TGTGCCAGCAGTTTTCACGACAGGAATACTGAAGCTTTCTTT
. | TRBJ1-2 | . | TRBV6-4 | CASSDLGRGDLYYYGYTF | TGTGCCAGCAGTGACTTGGGCAGGGGAGATCTCTACTACTATGGCTACACCTTC
. | TRBJ1-1 | once | TRBV7-6 | CASSLHLNTEAFF | TGTGCCAGCAGCTTACACTTGAACACTGAAGCTTTCTTT
TRBD1 | TRBJ1-2 | few | TRBV2 | CASSETGVGGYTF | TGTGCCAGCAGTGAAACAGGGGTGGGAGGCTACACCTTC
. | TRBJ1-5 | . | TRBV19 | CASSATGRNQPQHF | TGTGCCAGTAGTGCGACAGGACGAAATCAGCCCCAGCATTTT
TRBD1 | TRBJ1-6 | . | TRBV5-4 | CASSSLTGEQSPLHF | TGTGCCAGCAGCTCCCTGACAGGGGAGCAGTCACCCCTCCACTTT
. | TRBJ2-7 | . | TRBV7-9 | CASSIQGYEQYF | TGTGCCAGCAGCATACAGGGTTACGAGCAGTACTTC
. | TRBJ2-3 | few | TRBV11-2 | CASSLSRGTDTQYF | TGTGCCAGCAGCCTTTCTAGAGGCACAGATACGCAGTATTTT
. | TRBJ2-5 | . | TRBV12-3/TRBV12-4 | CASEGRNEETQYF | TGTGCCAGCGAGGGCAGGAACGAAGAGACCCAGTACTTC
. | TRBJ1-2 | . | TRBV4-1 | CASSYPRVGGGYTF | TGCGCCAGCAGCTATCCCCGGGTGGGGGGAGGCTACACCTTC
. | TRBJ1-5 | . | TRBV18 | CASSPIRDQPQHF | TGTGCCAGCTCACCCATCCGGGATCAGCCCCAGCATTTT
. | TRBJ1-3 | . | TRBV27 | CASSLSQSGNTIYF | TGTGCCAGCAGTTTATCCCAATCTGGAAACACCATATATTTT
TRBD1 | TRBJ2-2 | . | TRBV7-2 | CARDRANTGELFF | TGTGCCAGAGACAGGGCGAACACCGGGGAGCTGTTTTTT
. | TRBJ2-1 | . | TRBV10-1 | CASSEFPVHRVNYNEQFF | TGCGCCAGCAGTGAGTTCCCGGTTCACAGGGTAAACTACAATGAGCAGTTCTTC
. | TRBJ1-1 | . | TRBV27 | CASSPIDFPNTEAFF | TGTGCCAGCAGTCCCATAGACTTCCCGAACACTGAAGCTTTCTTT
. | TRBJ1-2 | . | TRBV24-1 | CATSDRANYGYTF | TGTGCCACCAGTGACAGGGCCAACTATGGCTACACCTTC
. | TRBJ1-6 | . | TRBV3-1/TRBV3-2 | CASSPPGHPNNSPLHF | TGTGCCAGCAGCCCTCCGGGACACCCTAATAATTCACCCCTCCACTTT
. | TRBJ1-1 | once | TRBV6-4 | CASSDGGSEAFF | TGTGCCAGCAGTGATGGAGGGTCTGAAGCTTTCTTT
. | TRBJ1-1 | . | TRBV19 | CASTLGGATEAFF | TGTGCCAGTACCTTAGGGGGGGCCACTGAAGCTTTCTTT
TRBD1 | TRBJ1-6 | . | TRBV14 | CASSQGQGASPLHF | TGTGCCAGCAGCCAAGGGCAGGGGGCCTCACCCCTCCACTTT
. | TRBJ2-7 | . | TRBV27 | CASSRQPPPYEQYF | TGTGCCAGCAGTCGACAGCCACCGCCCTACGAGCAGTACTTC
TRBD1 | TRBJ1-4 | . | TRBV27 | CASSRDRGSEKLFF | TGTGCCAGCAGCCGGGACAGGGGCTCCGAAAAACTGTTTTTT
. | TRBJ2-5 | . | TRBV3-1/TRBV3-2 | CASSQQLVVRSEETQYF | TGTGCCAGCAGCCAGCAACTAGTGGTGAGGTCGGAAGAGACCCAGTACTTC
TRBD2 | TRBJ2-1 | . | TRBV7-2 | CASSRGGLAGRNEQFF | TGTGCCAGCAGCAGGGGGGGACTAGCGGGAAGAAATGAGCAGTTCTTC
. | TRBJ1-1 | . | TRBV9 | CASSVALNTEAFF | TGTGCCAGCAGCGTAGCTCTCAACACTGAAGCTTTCTTT
. | TRBJ1-3 | . | TRBV10-3 | CAISESGGVFAGNTIYF | TGTGCCATCAGTGAGTCGGGCGGGGTCTTTGCTGGAAACACCATATATTTT
. | TRBJ1-1 | . | TRBV6-5 | CASSPLVDTEAFF | TGTGCCAGCAGTCCCTTAGTAGACACTGAAGCTTTCTTT
. | TRBJ1-2 | . | TRBV29-1 | CSVDQDRVYGYTF | TGCAGCGTTGACCAGGACAGAGTCTATGGCTACACCTTC
. | TRBJ2-7 | . | TRBV29-1 | CSVRFGGSYEQYF | TGCAGCGTTAGATTCGGGGGTAGCTACGAGCAGTACTTC